This T cell receptor (beta chain) came from a study of T-cell reconstitution after alpha-beta-depleted transplantation in children. The study, taken as a whole, reports: From newly produced T cells came most of the T-cell counts and diversity one year after transplant. Several hundred expanded graft clones reportedly gave rise to the alpha-beta T cells present about two months after transplant. Surviving recipient T cells and intrathymic progenitors accounted for some patients' high TCRbeta diversity at day 60.

Preparing the TCRbeta library involved the use of unique molecular identifiers. TCRdb ran MiXCR on the PCR reads and lists one entry per CDR3 protein. This table has roughly 100,000 distinct CDR3 sequences, roughly 6% appearing once. This CDR3 is built from 13 residues. Looked up from germline, CDR1 is DFQATT and CDR2 is SNEGSKA (reference sequence). V lost 3 bases, J lost 3 bases, and 11 bases lay in between. This clonotype was counted at least ten times. Its antigen remains unidentified. This sample comprised PBMCs, mostly from graft donor cells, obtained 60 days after TCRalphabeta/CD19-depleted stem cell transplant. The chain has TRBV20-1 and TRBJ1-1; maybe TRBD1 (6 bases). The receptor comes from a female patient between 2 and 10 years old who had a stem cell transplant for Fanconi anemia, so the T cells may come from the graft donor. The CDR3 DNA sequence: TGCAGTGCTAGCCACAGGGCTCACACTGAAGCTTTCTTT. Translation: CSASHRAHTEAFF.